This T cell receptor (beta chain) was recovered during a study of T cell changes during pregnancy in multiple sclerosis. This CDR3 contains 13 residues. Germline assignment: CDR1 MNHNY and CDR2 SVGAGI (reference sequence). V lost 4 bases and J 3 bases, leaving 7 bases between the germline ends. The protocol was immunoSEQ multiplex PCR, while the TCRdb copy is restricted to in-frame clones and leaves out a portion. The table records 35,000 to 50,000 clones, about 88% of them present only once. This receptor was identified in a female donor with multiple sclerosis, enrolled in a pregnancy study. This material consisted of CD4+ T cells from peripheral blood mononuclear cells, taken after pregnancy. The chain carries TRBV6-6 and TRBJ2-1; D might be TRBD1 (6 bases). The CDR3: CASSLDSYNEQFF. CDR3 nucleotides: TGTGCCAGCAGTTTGGACAGCTACAATGAGCAGTTCTTC.